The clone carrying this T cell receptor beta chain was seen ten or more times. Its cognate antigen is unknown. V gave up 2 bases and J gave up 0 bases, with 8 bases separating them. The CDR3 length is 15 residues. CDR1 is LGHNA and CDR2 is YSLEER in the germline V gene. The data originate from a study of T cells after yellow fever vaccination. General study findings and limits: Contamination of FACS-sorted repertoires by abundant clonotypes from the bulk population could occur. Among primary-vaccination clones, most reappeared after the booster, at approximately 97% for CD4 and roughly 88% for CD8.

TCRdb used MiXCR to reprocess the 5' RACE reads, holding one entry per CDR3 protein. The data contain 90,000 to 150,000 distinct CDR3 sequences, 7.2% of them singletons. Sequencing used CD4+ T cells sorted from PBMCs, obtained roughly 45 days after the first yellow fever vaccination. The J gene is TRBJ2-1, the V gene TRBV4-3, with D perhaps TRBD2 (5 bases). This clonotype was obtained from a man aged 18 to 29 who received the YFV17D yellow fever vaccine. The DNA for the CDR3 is TGCGCCAGCAGCCAACAGCGGAGCTCCTACAATGAGCAGTTCTTC. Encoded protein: CASSQQRSSYNEQFF.